In this sample, the clone carrying this TCR beta chain turned up many times. Arm-PCR of CDR3 regions and iRepertoire HTBI primers were the basis on which TCR beta libraries were built. TCRdb re-analysed the multiplex PCR reads in MiXCR, keeping a single row per CDR3 protein. Found here are 360,000 or so distinct CDR3 sequences, over 15% of them singletons; the top ten hold around 27%. Time point noted: newly diagnosed GD, antithyroid drugs for less than 3 months. RNA isolated from PBMCs was used to make the TCR library. CDR3 size: 12 residues. The germline V gene encodes CDR1 DFQATT and CDR2 SNEGSKA (reference sequence). J was trimmed by 5 bases and V by 3 bases; bases with no gene match: 3. The data were obtained in a study of regulatory T cells in long-lasting Graves disease. These sequences were also reported in another study, on T cells in Graves' hyperthyroidism and ophthalmopathy. From that report: Absent ophthalmopathy progression within 18 months defined stable Graves' hyperthyroidism. Classification by a 13 V-J model distinguished ophthalmopathy from stable hyperthyroidism.

The TCR comes from a middle-aged man with Graves disease. The specimen comprised peripheral blood mononuclear cells (PBMCs), sampled at new diagnosis, from a patient treated with antithyroid drugs. The gene calls are TRBV20-1 and TRBJ2-5, with 7 positions matching TRBD1. For the CDR3, the DNA is TGCAGTGCTAGCAGGGGGTATGAGACCCAGTACTTC. The encoded protein is CSASRGYETQYF.